The clone carrying this T cell receptor beta chain was seen once. Its antigen is still unknown. PCR primers comprised 60 Vbeta and 13 Jbeta primers. Sequencing used immunoSEQ multiplex PCR; TCRdb keeps in-frame clones, though not all of them. The table has roughly 150,000 clones, approximately 80% seen once. The record originates from a study of cytomegalovirus exposure and HLA in healthy donors. Whole-study results and caveats: Follow-up analysis found HLA locus-dependent TCR association rates, highest for DRB1 and lowest for HLA-C. The likely explanation for a cluster of highly shared sequence variants was sequencing artifact.

The source material was PBMCs. This TCR came from a woman between 35 and 50 years old in good health and CMV-seropositive.

The CDR3 spells CASSPGLAGARRDTQYF. In DNA, the CDR3 is TGCGCCAGCAGCCCCGGACTAGCGGGAGCTCGGAGGGATACGCAGTATTTT. The V gene is TRBV5-1, the J gene TRBJ2-3, with 13 bases identical to TRBD2. The CDR3 spans 17 residues. Per the germline V gene, CDR1 is SGHRS and CDR2 is YFSETQ. After removal of 4 bases from V and 6 bases from J, the junction contained 11 bases not matched to a gene.